These 20 T cell receptor beta chains originate from one sample sequenced in a study of beta chain features in type 1 diabetes. Whole-study results and caveats: In all four CD4+ subsets, TCRB CDR3 length was significantly, moderately reduced in type 1 diabetes.

Expressed TCRB transcripts were sequenced because the isolated RNA had all been reverse transcribed beforehand. This table comes from immunoSEQ multiplex PCR, and its TCRdb copy is limited to in-frame clones, with some not included. The data show around 310,000 clones, with roughly 12% seen just once and about 0.016% held by the top ten. These receptors have no known antigen. The material sequenced was naive CD4+ T cells from blood. These TCRs come from a woman between 18 and 29 years old with type 1 diabetes.

The rearrangement joins TRBV7-2 to TRBJ2-1; D not certain. CDR1 is SGHTA and CDR2 is FQGNSA in the germline V gene. V was cut by 5 bases and J by 2 bases, with 10 bases left in between. This CDR3 is 14 amino acids long. In DNA, the CDR3 is TGTGCCAGCAGCCACCCACTCCCCTACAATGAGCAGTTCTTC. Encoded protein: CASSHPLPYNEQFF.

This clone showed up just a few times. The rearrangement joins TRBV5-1 to TRBJ2-5, with 8 nucleotides matching TRBD1. CDR1 and CDR2 (germline): SGHRS, YFSETQ. The CDR3 runs 16 residues. The J segment lost 4 bases and the V segment lost 0 bases, leaving 8 bases of the junction unmatched. The CDR3 spells CASSLGQDRVGETQYF. As DNA, the CDR3 is TGCGCCAGCAGCTTGGGCCAGGACAGGGTGGGAGAGACCCAGTACTTC.

The V call is TRBV23-1, the J call TRBJ2-7, with 7 bases fitting TRBD2. TRBV23-1 is an ORF; its function is uncertain. This CDR3 has 20 amino acids. J was trimmed by 0 bases and V by 2 bases; bases with no gene match: 19. In DNA form, the CDR3 reads TGCGCCAGCAGTCAAGCTGGGTCTCCGGGGGGAGGAGCGTCCTCCTACGAGCAGTACGTC. This gives the protein CASSQAGSPGGGASSYEQYV.

The chain is built from TRBV10-3 and TRBJ1-1, with a possible D match to TRBD1 (5 bases). The CDR3 is 12 amino acids. CDR1 ENHRY and CDR2 SYGVKD come from the germline V gene. The V end lost 6 bases, the J end lost 5 bases, and 10 bases lay between the germline ends. CDR3 protein: CAIRGTGTEAFF. The CDR3 DNA reads TGTGCCATCAGGGGGACTGGAACTGAAGCTTTCTTT.

This clone turned up a few times. The chain employs TRBV7-2 and TRBJ2-7; 10 nucleotides agree with TRBD1. Germline assignment: CDR1 SGHTA and CDR2 FQGNSA. This CDR3 contains 15 residues. V shed 5 bases and J 2 bases; nucleotides not matched to a gene: 6. The CDR3 loop reads CASSPGQGLAYEQYF. The CDR3 DNA reads as TGTGCCAGCAGCCCGGGACAGGGGCTGGCCTACGAGCAGTACTTC.

This clone was observed a few times. The chain employs TRBV2 and TRBJ2-2; D uncertain. This CDR3 has 13 residues. Germline CDR1 SNHLY, CDR2 FYNNEI. V was pared by 6 bases and J by 4 bases, with 9 bases between. The CDR3, as DNA: TGTGCCAGCAGCACATTGGTCACCGGGGAGCTGTTTTTT. The encoded protein is CASSTLVTGELFF.

This sequence joins TRBV7-8 and TRBJ1-2; D is possibly TRBD1 (5 bases). The V and J ends lost 6 bases and 8 bases respectively, with 19 bases between them. This CDR3 is 14 amino acids long. Germline V gene data show CDR1 as SGHVS and CDR2 as FQNEAQ. CDR3 loop: CASSPGQVLYGYTF. CDR3 nucleotide sequence: TGTGCCAGCAGTCCCGGACAAGTCTTATACGGCTACACCTTC.

The chain recombines TRBV30 with TRBJ1-5; TRBD1 matches 8 bases. Germline V CDR1 and CDR2: GTSNPN, SVGIG (reference sequence). The CDR3 totals 14 residues. V gave up 2 bases and J gave up 7 bases; unmatched junction bases: 7. CDR3 loop: CAWSTGQGRQPQHF. The CDR3 region has the DNA TGTGCCTGGAGTACAGGACAGGGACGGCAGCCCCAGCATTTT.

This chain links TRBV27 with TRBJ2-7; D is uncertain. This CDR3 comprises 14 residues. Trimming took 1 base from V and 5 from J, leaving 12 bases between them. Germline CDR1 and CDR2: MNHEY and SMNVEV (reference sequence). The CDR3 region is CASSLFSGFDEQYF. CDR3 sequence (DNA): TGTGCCAGCAGTTTATTCTCAGGTTTCGACGAGCAGTACTTC.

This clone was observed a few times. This sample includes further DNA sequences coding for the same CDR3. The rearrangement joins TRBV30 to TRBJ1-1; 7 bases map to TRBD1. Germline trimming cut 0 bases from V and 3 bases from J; bases unmatched to any gene: 4. Germline V gene lookup returns CDR1 GTSNPN and CDR2 SVGIG (reference sequence). The CDR3 totals 14 residues. CDR3 sequence reads: CAWSVLGGDTEAFF. As DNA, the CDR3 is TGTGCCTGGAGTGTACTAGGGGGCGACACTGAAGCTTTCTTT.

This clone was seen a few times. The chain has TRBV7-3 and TRBJ1-1, with 8 nucleotides matching TRBD1. The CDR3 extends over 15 amino acids. V shed 0 bases and J 4 bases; nucleotides not matched to a gene: 4. Germline-derived CDR1 and CDR2 are SGHTA and FQGTGA. CDR3 bases: TGTGCCAGCAGCTTAACCAGGACAGGGAGCACTGAAGCTTTCTTT. It translates to CASSLTRTGSTEAFF.

In its sample, this clone was seen a few times. DNA of the CDR3: TGTGCCAGCACCACCCGTCCAGGACAGGGGTGGACGGAGCAGTTCTTC. Protein product: CASTTRPGQGWTEQFF. V and J are TRBV27 and TRBJ2-1; 9 nucleotides agree with TRBD1. The V gene end was trimmed by 7 bases and the J gene end by 10 bases; junction bases not matched to a gene: 17. The CDR3 spans 16 residues. Looked up from germline, CDR1 is MNHEY and CDR2 is SMNVEV (reference sequence).

This clone was recorded a few times. V and J are TRBV2 and TRBJ1-2, with D maybe TRBD1 (6 bases). From germline, CDR1 is SNHLY and CDR2 FYNNEI. V was clipped by 8 bases and J by 6 bases, with 22 bases between them. The CDR3 totals 15 residues. In DNA, the CDR3 is TGTGCCAGCGGGGGTGAGGGACACCGAGGGAATGGCTACACCTTC. It specifies CASGGEGHRGNGYTF.

This clone was counted a few times. The CDR3 spells CASSLASGLAGEGYMGEQFF. CDR3 DNA sequence: TGCGCCAGCAGCTTGGCCTCGGGACTAGCGGGAGAGGGTTACATGGGTGAGCAGTTCTTC. The V and J genes are TRBV5-1 and TRBJ2-1; TRBD2 matches at 14 bases. This CDR3 spans 20 amino acids. J gave up 9 bases and V 0 bases, and 17 bases lay outside the gene matches. Germline V gene lookup returns CDR1 SGHRS and CDR2 YFSETQ.

CDR3 protein: CASSLTGQGTHEQYF. CDR3 nucleotides: TGTGCCAGCAGCCTAACGGGACAGGGGACCCACGAGCAGTACTTC. The J gene is TRBJ2-7, the V gene TRBV7-9; 10 bases map to TRBD1. Per the germline V gene, CDR1 is SEHNR and CDR2 is FQNEAQ (reference sequence). V was pared by 5 bases and J by 5 bases, with 9 bases of the junction left unmatched. This CDR3 has 15 residues.

V and J are TRBV19 and TRBJ1-2; D gene ambiguous. Deletions cut 9 bases from V and 0 bases from J, with 17 bases between. Germline V gene data show CDR1 as LNHDA and CDR2 as SQIVND (reference sequence). The CDR3 is 15 residues long. The CDR3 DNA is TGTGCCAGCAGGACTGGTGGGGTCCCTAACTATGGCTACACCTTC. This gives the protein CASRTGGVPNYGYTF.

The V gene is TRBV7-9, the J gene TRBJ1-1; 7 nucleotides align to TRBD1. The CDR3 sequence is 13 residues long. CDR1 and CDR2 from the germline V gene are SEHNR and FQNEAQ (reference sequence). J lost 7 bases, V lost 5 bases, and 7 bases had no gene match. CDR3 loop: CASSRGTDFEAFF. CDR3 nucleotide sequence: TGTGCCAGCAGCCGCGGGACAGATTTTGAAGCTTTCTTT.

Only a few counts were recorded for this clone. This chain links TRBV11-2 with TRBJ2-1; weak D call: TRBD2 (6 bases). Germline V CDR1 and CDR2: SGHAT, FQNNGV. This CDR3 is built from 13 residues. V lost 5 bases and J 6 bases, leaving 11 bases between the germline ends. The CDR3 loop is CASSRQLANEQFF. For the CDR3, the DNA is TGTGCCAGCAGCCGACAACTAGCCAATGAGCAGTTCTTC.

The V and J genes are TRBV7-9 and TRBJ2-2, with 10 bases lining up with TRBD1. Per germline, CDR1 SEHNR and CDR2 FQNEAQ (reference sequence). V dropped 5 bases and J dropped 1; count of bases not matched to a gene: 1. The CDR3 sequence is 15 residues long. CDR3 loop: CASSRTGGNTGELFF. Here the CDR3 DNA reads TGTGCCAGCAGCCGGACAGGGGGGAACACCGGGGAGCTGTTTTTT.

This clone turned up a few times. The chain links TRBV7-2 to TRBJ2-1, with 9 positions matching TRBD2. After removal of 1 base from V and 3 bases from J, the junction contained 4 bases not matched to a gene. This CDR3 contains 16 residues. Germline CDR1 is SGHTA and CDR2 is FQGNSA. This CDR3 is CASSLVASGNYNEQFF. The DNA of the CDR3 is TGTGCCAGCAGCTTAGTGGCTAGCGGGAACTACAATGAGCAGTTCTTC.